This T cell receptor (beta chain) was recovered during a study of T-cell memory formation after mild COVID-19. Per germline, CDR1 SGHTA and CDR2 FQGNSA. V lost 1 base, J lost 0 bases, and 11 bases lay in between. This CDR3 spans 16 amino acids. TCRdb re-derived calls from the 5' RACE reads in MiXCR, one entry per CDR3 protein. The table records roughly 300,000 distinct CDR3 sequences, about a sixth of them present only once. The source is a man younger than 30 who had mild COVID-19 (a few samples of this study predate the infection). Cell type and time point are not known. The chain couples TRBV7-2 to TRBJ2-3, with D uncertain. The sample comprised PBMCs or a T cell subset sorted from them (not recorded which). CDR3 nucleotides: TGTGCCAGCAGCTTAGTTATCGGGTCTAGCACAGATACGCAGTATTTT. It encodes CASSLVIGSSTDTQYF.